A selection of T cell receptor beta chains follows, all from one sample in a study of blood T cell repertoires in COVID-19. Libraries were prepared by immunoSEQ multiplex PCR; TCRdb keeps only in-frame clonotypes and omits some of them. Here the sample spans tens of thousands of clones, about 85% being singletons. The sample was peripheral blood. The origin of the receptors is a human donor in a cohort sampled during active COVID-19. The conserved cysteine and the conserved F or W are not part of the CDR3 here.

length	V	J	CDR3
13	TRBV5-1	TRBJ1-5	ASSLEPGTNQPQH
11	TRBV3-1/TRBV3-2	TRBJ1-6	ASSLRQNSPLH
14	TRBV7-8	TRBJ2-2	ASSLMGQPNTGELF
10	TRBV10-3	TRBJ2-7	AISGGSYEQY
16	TRBV21-1	TRBJ2-7	ASSKEGTSGTPSYEQY
12	TRBV28	TRBJ1-1	ASRAGGQNTEAF
9	TRBV3-1/TRBV3-2	TRBJ2-3	ASSLSGTQY
14	TRBV7-2	TRBJ2-7	ASSVRLAGGVYEQY
12	TRBV5-1	TRBJ1-1	ASSLSGGATEAF
14	TRBV9	TRBJ2-3	ASSGSGGISTDTQY
13	TRBV9	TRBJ2-1	ASSATSGRHNEQF
12	TRBV2	TRBJ1-5	ASSAGTGNQPQH
15	TRBV25-1	TRBJ2-3	ASSALGTSGRVDTQY
14	TRBV2	TRBJ1-4	ASSLSLGQINEKLF
13	TRBV9	TRBJ1-2	ASSVADRLNYGYT
15	TRBV15	TRBJ1-1	ATSRGRGQAMNTEAF
13	TRBV9	TRBJ2-2	ASSGERGGGGELF
15	TRBV5-5	TRBJ2-7	ASSLSGTSGSLDEQY
13	TRBV27	TRBJ2-2	ASSRPGTATGELF
17	TRBV23-1	TRBJ2-1	ASSQSTPHLATSYNEQF
12	TRBV7-8	TRBJ1-5	ARGQGAESQPQH
12	TRBV27	TRBJ2-7	ASSVSDGAYEQY
14	TRBV3-1/TRBV3-2	TRBJ1-2	ASSHKMGSDRGDYT
14	TRBV7-2	TRBJ1-1	ASSFGPTGGGSEAF
15	TRBV6-4	TRBJ2-3	ASSEILAHPSTDTQY
11	TRBV7-6	TRBJ1-1	ASSLSVSGVAF